A single sample is the source of the 14 T cell receptor beta chains below, sequenced in a study of Ad26.COV2.S vaccination and SARS-CoV-2 variants. Clones were sequenced by immunoSEQ multiplex PCR, and TCRdb holds only the in-frame ones, with some missing. Of about 350,000 clones detected, about 88% appear once; the ten largest clones hold approximately 3.5%. Treatment of the sample: over 15 received Ad26.COV2.S at low or high dose, single or two shots; several received placebo; per-sample allocation not given. Collection of samples fell on day 63 after the first vaccine or placebo injection. The material sequenced was peripheral blood, taken in a trial of Ad26.COV2.S vaccine versus placebo. The receptor set was obtained from a person between 18 and 65 years old who received the Ad26.COV2.S COVID-19 vaccine or a placebo.

The V gene is TRBV7-2, the J gene TRBJ1-4; 8 nucleotides match TRBD1. V was clipped by 1 base and J by 11 bases; unmatched bases: 9. Germline V CDR1 and CDR2: SGHTA, FQGNSA. The CDR3 length is 15 residues. The DNA of the CDR3 is TGTGCCAGCAGCTTAGATTCGGCCAGGGGGCAGAAACTGTTTTTT. As protein: CASSLDSARGQKLFF.

The CDR3 bases are TGTGCCAGCAGCATCAACCCAACCGTCACTAGCGGGGGGGTC. Translating gives CASSINPTVTSGGV. This chain connects TRBV7-4 to TRBJ2-7, with 12 bases lining up with TRBD2. The CDR3 is made up of 14 amino acids. In germline, CDR1 is SGHVT, CDR2 SQSDAQ.

The chain links TRBV29-1 to TRBJ1-1; possible D gene TRBD1, 5 bases. CDR3 size: 11 residues. Germline CDR1 SQVTM, CDR2 ANQGSEA. Trimming removed 4 bases from V and 11 bases from J, with 14 bases in between. The CDR3 protein is CSVVAGVRAFF. CDR3 sequence (DNA): TGCAGCGTTGTGGCGGGGGTTCGTGCTTTCTTT.

The chain combines TRBV7-9 with TRBJ2-7; 7 positions agree with TRBD2. The CDR3 extends over 13 amino acids. V shed 5 bases, J shed 4 bases, and the junction held 5 bases outside the gene matches. Germline assignment: CDR1 SEHNR and CDR2 FQNEAQ (reference sequence). The CDR3 DNA reads as TGTGCCAGCAGCGGGCAGGGAGGGTACGAGCAGTACTTC. It yields the protein CASSGQGGYEQYF.

J is TRBJ2-5 and V is TRBV11-2, with 9 bases that match TRBD1. V was clipped by 5 bases and J by 5 bases; unmatched bases: 6. The CDR3 runs 14 residues. In germline, CDR1 is SGHAT, CDR2 FQNNGV. CDR3 sequence: CASSLTGGLETQYF. The DNA of the CDR3 is TGTGCCAGCAGCCTGACAGGGGGATTGGAGACCCAGTACTTC.

The rearrangement joins TRBV21-1 to TRBJ2-6; TRBD1, the table's D call, was not compared with the DNA. TRBV21-1 is a listed pseudogene. The CDR3 loop spans 18 amino acids. The CDR3 protein is CASSHPRQGAPGANVLTF. CDR3 bases: TGTGCCAGCAGCCACCCTCGACAGGGGGCGCCTGGGGCCAACGTCCTGACTTTC.

The chain employs TRBV4-1 and TRBJ1-1, with a tentative D call TRBD1 (6 bases). The CDR3 runs to 16 residues. Trimming shortened V by 2 bases and J by 10 bases, and 23 bases separated the two germline ends. Germline loops: CDR1 MGHRA, CDR2 YSYEKL. CDR3 in amino acids: CASSQYAGRGGTGAFF. The CDR3 bases are TGCGCCAGCAGCCAATATGCTGGACGAGGGGGAACAGGAGCTTTCTTT.

The V gene is TRBV7-9, the J gene TRBJ2-2; D gene uncertain. V lost 5 bases to trimming and J lost 1 base, with 17 bases between them. Germline CDR1 SEHNR, CDR2 FQNEAQ (reference sequence). The CDR3 is 17 residues long. The CDR3 region is CASSPTDFPENTGELFF. CDR3 nucleotides: TGTGCCAGCAGCCCCACTGATTTCCCCGAGAACACCGGGGAGCTGTTTTTT. Filled out from reference TRBV7-9 and TRBJ2-2, the complete variable domain reads DTGVSQNPRHKITKRGQNVTFRCDPISEHNRLYWYRQTLGQGPEFLTYFQNEAQLEKSRLLSDRFSAERPKGSFSTLEIQRTEQGDSAMYLCASSPTDFPENTGELFFGEGSRLTVL.

The count of this clone is one. The chain uses TRBV6-6 and TRBJ1-2; TRBD1 is a possible D gene (6 bases). There are 12 residues in the CDR3. Germline V gene sequence: CDR1 MNHNY, CDR2 SVGAGI (reference sequence). The V end was cut by 7 bases, the J end by 5 bases, with 11 bases between. The CDR3 protein is CASTRGSYGYTF. Here the CDR3 DNA reads TGTGCCAGCACCAGGGGAAGTTATGGCTACACCTTC.

The genes are TRBV4-3 and TRBJ1-6; D unresolved. The CDR3 contains 17 residues. V lost 2 bases and J 5 bases, leaving 16 bases between the germline ends. The germline V gene has CDR1 LGHNA and CDR2 YSLEER. CDR3 region: CASSQTYSTLDNSPLHF. DNA for the CDR3: TGCGCCAGCAGCCAAACTTACTCAACCCTAGATAATTCACCCCTCCACTTT.

The rearrangement uses TRBV3-1 (or the pseudogene TRBV3-2) and TRBJ1-6, with 11 positions matching TRBD1. J was trimmed by 10 bases and V by 1 base; bases with no gene match: 3. The CDR3 consists of 15 residues. In germline, CDR1 is LGHDT, CDR2 YNNKEL (reference sequence). CDR3 in DNA: TGTGCCAGCAGCCAAGGTGGACAGGGGGCGTCACCCCTCCACTTT. Its translation: CASSQGGQGASPLHF.

V gene TRBV15 combines with J gene TRBJ2-1; 8 nucleotides match TRBD2. The CDR3 covers 15 residues. J was trimmed by 2 bases and V by 5 bases; bases with no gene match: 5. Germline CDR1 LNHNV, CDR2 YYDKDF (reference sequence). Here the CDR3 reads CATSLRGGTYNEQFF. In DNA, the CDR3 is TGTGCCACCAGCCTTCGGGGGGGGACCTACAATGAGCAGTTCTTC.

This chain links TRBV5-1 with TRBJ1-6; D not resolved. Trimming left V 1 base short and J 9 bases short, with 8 bases between. The CDR3 covers 13 residues. From germline, CDR1 is SGHRS and CDR2 YFSETQ. CDR3 DNA: TGCGCCAGCAGCTTGCAGGTGGGTTCACCCCTCCACTTT. It is translated as CASSLQVGSPLHF.

The chain carries TRBV10-3 and TRBJ2-5, with D maybe TRBD1 (6 bases). The length of the CDR3 is 19 residues. Germline-derived CDR1 and CDR2 are ENHRY and SYGVKD. V lost 3 bases to trimming and J lost 5 bases, with 28 bases between them. CDR3 in DNA: TGTGCCATCAGTGACATAATCCGATCCACAGGGTCGGATAGGGAGACCCAGTACTTC. This encodes CAISDIIRSTGSDRETQYF.